This T cell receptor (beta chain) is drawn from a study of blood T cell repertoires in COVID-19. Germline V lookup: CDR1 SGDLS, CDR2 YYNGEE. This CDR3 spans 16 amino acids. With respect to this clone: Mismatch with germline at one junction end may stem from a read error.

TCRdb's table, derived via immunoSEQ multiplex PCR, lists solely in-frame clones and lacks some. The sample lists about 84,000 clones; 75% to 85% were seen once. V gene TRBV9 combines with J gene TRBJ2-3; D call uncertain. Sequenced input: peripheral blood. The TCR comes from a woman of 80 years or more with acute or convalescent COVID-19. The CDR3 protein is CASSVESYSRTDTQCF. The CDR3 DNA reads TGTGCCAGCAGCGTAGAGTCCTACTCCCGCACAGATACGCAGTGTTTT.